The present TCR beta chain was sequenced within a study of lung T cells in sarcoidosis with Löfgren's syndrome. Turning to the study itself: CD4+ T cells build up in sarcoidosis bronchoalveolar lavage fluid.

Study-level results: The most expanded V genes in Löfgren's patients were reportedly TRAV12-1 and TRBV2.

A few counts support this clonotype. Its cognate antigen is unknown. TCRdb fed the reads into MiXCR, producing one record per CDR3 protein. The repertoire consists of 55,000 to 80,000 distinct CDR3 sequences, with 21% occurring once and the leading ten covering about 2.3%. CDR3 size: 16 residues. Germline V gene lookup returns CDR1 MNHNY and CDR2 SVGAGI (reference sequence). V shed 0 bases and J shed 0 bases, with 9 bases lying between them. The chain is built from TRBV6-6 and TRBJ2-1; D is unresolved. The sample consisted of CD4+ T cells from PBMCs. The receptor was derived from a human donor with sarcoidosis (Löfgren's syndrome or another form), or a control subject (not recorded which). CDR3 sequence: CASSYSPHASYNEQFF. The CDR3 DNA follows: TGTGCCAGCAGTTACTCCCCCCACGCCTCCTACAATGAGCAGTTCTTC.